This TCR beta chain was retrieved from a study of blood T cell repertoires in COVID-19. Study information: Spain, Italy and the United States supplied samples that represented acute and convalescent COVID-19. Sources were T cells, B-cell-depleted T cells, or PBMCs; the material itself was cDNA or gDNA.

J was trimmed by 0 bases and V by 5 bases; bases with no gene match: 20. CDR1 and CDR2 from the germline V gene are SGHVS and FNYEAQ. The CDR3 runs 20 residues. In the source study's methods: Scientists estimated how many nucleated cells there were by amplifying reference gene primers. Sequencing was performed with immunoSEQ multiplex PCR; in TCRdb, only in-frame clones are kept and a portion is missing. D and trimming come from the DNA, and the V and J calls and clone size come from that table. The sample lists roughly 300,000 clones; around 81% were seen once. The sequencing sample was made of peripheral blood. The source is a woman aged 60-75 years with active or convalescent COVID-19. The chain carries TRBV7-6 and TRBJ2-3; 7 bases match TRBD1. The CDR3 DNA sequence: TGTGCCAGCAGCCACATTTCTTGGACAGGACAATTATCTAGCACAGATACGCAGTATTTT. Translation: CASSHISWTGQLSSTDTQYF.